Below are 24 T cell receptor beta chains sequenced from a single sample in a study of vaccination and CD4 T cells after COVID-19. Treatment specified: 10-day PBMC culture with coronavirus spike peptide pools or control peptides (ViraFEST assay). These CD4+ T cells came from an unexposed donor, sampled before the COVID-19 pandemic (2011-2018). Sequenced with the Oncomine TCR Beta short-read assay was DNA taken from cultured CD4+ T cells. Genomic DNA was extracted from cultured CD4+ T cells. TCRdb used MiXCR to reprocess the PCR reads, holding one entry per CDR3 protein. The sample gives over 5,500 distinct CDR3 sequences, 30% to 45% of which show up once; 30% to 35% is in the top ten. Their cognate antigens are unknown. Sequencing used CD4+ T cells from blood, cultured in vitro. The receptor source for this set is a human donor in good health.

This chain links TRBV5-3 with TRBJ1-1, with D hard to call. TRBV5-3 is reported as an ORF; its role is uncertain. V was pared by 4 bases and J by 9 bases, with 10 bases between. The CDR3 sequence is 11 residues long. CDR3 amino acids: CARSAWCKAFF. CDR3 sequence (DNA): TGTGCCAGAAGCGCCTGGTGTAAAGCTTTCTTT.

The rearrangement uses TRBV28 and TRBJ2-3, with a possible D match to TRBD1 (7 bases). This CDR3 region has 14 residues. Trimming removed 1 base at V and 7 bases at J, with 12 bases between. Germline values: CDR1 MDHEN, CDR2 SYDVKM. The CDR3: CASSLSGGSNTQYF. CDR3 nucleotide sequence: TGTGCCAGCAGTTTATCAGGGGGGAGTAATACGCAGTATTTT.

This CDR3 is CASSLDRVNSDTQYF. CDR3 in DNA: TGTGCCAGCAGCTTAGACAGGGTTAATTCAGATACGCAGTATTTT. The rearrangement uses TRBV7-2 and TRBJ2-3; possible D gene TRBD1, 6 bases. The V end was cut by 1 base, the J end by 4 bases, with 12 bases between. Per germline, CDR1 SGHTA and CDR2 FQGNSA. This CDR3 has 15 residues.

The rearrangement uses TRBV19 and TRBJ1-1; D ambiguous. The V end lost 9 bases, the J end lost 7 bases, and 12 bases lay between the germline ends. There are 11 residues in the CDR3. CDR1 LNHDA and CDR2 SQIVND come from the germline V gene (reference sequence). CDR3 sequence reads: CASKQEGEAFF. The CDR3 bases are TGTGCCAGCAAGCAGGAGGGTGAAGCTTTCTTT.

The V and J genes are TRBV7-8 and TRBJ2-7; tentatively, D is TRBD2 (7 bases). Germline V gene lookup returns CDR1 SGHVS and CDR2 FQNEAQ. This CDR3 region has 16 residues. V was cut by 1 base and J by 4 bases, with 17 bases left in between. CDR3 region: CASSLGGGGAVYEQYF. CDR3 DNA: TGTGCCAGCAGCTTAGGGGGAGGGGGTGCAGTATACGAGCAGTACTTC.

This chain joins TRBV2 and TRBJ2-2; no firm D call. CDR3 length: 11 residues. The germline V gene encodes CDR1 SNHLY and CDR2 FYNNEI. Trimming left V 6 bases short and J 6 bases short, with 5 bases between. Here the CDR3 DNA reads TGTGCCAGCAGAAGGGCCGGGGAGCTGTTTTTT. Translating it yields CASRRAGELFF.

V gene TRBV7-3 combines with J gene TRBJ1-2; 8 bases agree with TRBD1. The CDR3 consists of 15 residues. V was pared by 4 bases and J by 4 bases, with 8 bases of the junction left unmatched. Germline CDR1 SGHTA, CDR2 FQGTGA. Here the CDR3 reads CASSYTADRVYGYTF. CDR3 coding DNA: TGTGCCAGCAGCTACACCGCGGACAGGGTCTATGGCTACACCTTC.

This clonotype has more than one count but fewer than ten. The chain joins TRBV6-5 to TRBJ2-5; D is unresolved. The CDR3 runs 13 residues. The V and J ends lost 4 bases and 3 bases respectively, with 9 bases between them. Germline V gene sequence: CDR1 MNHEY, CDR2 SVGAGI. CDR3 nucleotides: TGTGCCAGCAGTTTTGGCAGCAAAGAGACCCAGTACTTC. Translating gives CASSFGSKETQYF.

This clonotype has only a few counts. The chain employs TRBV6-5 and TRBJ1-1; weak D call: TRBD1 (5 bases). Germline loops: CDR1 MNHEY, CDR2 SVGAGI. The CDR3 is 15 residues long. The V gene lost 2 bases and the J gene lost 0 bases, with 10 bases spanning the gap. Here the CDR3 DNA reads TGTGCCAGCAGTTACAGCGCAGGGATGAACACTGAAGCTTTCTTT. The encoded protein is CASSYSAGMNTEAFF.

Only one count was recorded for this clonotype. This chain connects TRBV20-1 to TRBJ2-3; D gene unclear. The germline V gene has CDR1 DFQATT and CDR2 SNEGSKA (reference sequence). This CDR3 has 13 residues. Trimming left V 3 bases short and J 2 bases short, with 9 bases between. The CDR3 DNA sequence: TGCAGTGCTAGCCGATGGCCCACAGATACGCAGTATTTT. It is translated as CSASRWPTDTQYF.

This clonotype was seen more than once but under ten times. The chain has TRBV20-1 and TRBJ2-1; D unresolved. The germline V gene encodes CDR1 DFQATT and CDR2 SNEGSKA (reference sequence). This CDR3 is built from 14 residues. Trimming pared 1 base from V and 0 bases from J, leaving 7 bases between. Here the CDR3 reads CSARGPLSYNEQFF. The CDR3, as DNA: TGCAGTGCTAGAGGCCCACTCTCCTACAATGAGCAGTTCTTC.

The chain links TRBV15 to TRBJ2-1, with D perhaps matching TRBD1 (6 bases). Germline CDR1 reads LNHNV; CDR2 reads YYDKDF (reference sequence). V was pared by 5 bases and J by 6 bases, with 17 bases between. The CDR3 totals 15 residues. Here the CDR3 reads CATSPHPGTTNEQFF. CDR3 in DNA: TGTGCCACCAGCCCTCACCCAGGGACAACCAATGAGCAGTTCTTC.

The chain uses TRBV11-3 and TRBJ2-5; 9 positions agree with TRBD2. V shed 4 bases and J 5 bases; nucleotides not matched to a gene: 8. This CDR3 has 15 residues. Germline lookup yields CDR1 SGHNT and CDR2 YENEEA. The DNA of the CDR3 is TGTGCCAGCAGCTGGAGGGCGGGAGGGGGTGAGACCCAGTACTTC. This encodes CASSWRAGGGETQYF.

This chain links TRBV4-3 with TRBJ2-3, with 8 bases that match TRBD2. Germline loops: CDR1 LGHNA, CDR2 YSLEER. The CDR3 totals 18 residues. Trimming took 0 bases from V and 5 from J; bases not matched to a gene: 13. In DNA form, the CDR3 reads TGCGCCAGCAGCCAAGAAGCCCTACATGTCGCGGGAGGAGATACGCAGTATTTT. Encoded protein: CASSQEALHVAGGDTQYF.

This clonotype has a handful of counts. V usage is TRBV6-1 and J usage is TRBJ2-1; D perhaps matches TRBD2 (6 bases). Trimming removed 2 bases from V and 4 bases from J, with 15 bases in between. Germline CDR1 and CDR2: MNHNS and SASEGT. This CDR3 spans 16 amino acids. The CDR3 spells CASSEYRSSDYNEQFF. The CDR3 bases are TGTGCCAGCAGTGAATATAGGTCTAGCGATTACAATGAGCAGTTCTTC.

This clonotype turned up a few times. The rearrangement joins TRBV28 to TRBJ1-5; D might be TRBD1 (5 bases). Germline V gene data show CDR1 as MDHEN and CDR2 as SYDVKM. The V end lost 5 bases, the J end lost 0 bases, and 8 bases lay between the germline ends. CDR3 length: 14 amino acids. For the CDR3, the DNA is TGTGCCAGCAGTGCCGGACATAGCAATCAGCCCCAGCATTTT. This encodes CASSAGHSNQPQHF.

V gene TRBV7-3 combines with J gene TRBJ2-3, with 7 bases lining up with TRBD2. Germline V CDR1 and CDR2: SGHTA, FQGTGA. Germline trimming cut 1 base from V and 12 bases from J; bases unmatched to any gene: 10. This CDR3 is built from 14 residues. The CDR3 spells CASSLIGLGSPQYF. DNA for the CDR3: TGTGCCAGCAGCTTAATCGGACTAGGGTCCCCCCAGTATTTT.

The genes are TRBV9 and TRBJ1-6, with TRBD1 matching over 8 bases. The CDR3 has 15 amino acids. Germline trimming cut 3 bases from V and 6 bases from J; bases unmatched to any gene: 5. In germline, CDR1 is SGDLS, CDR2 YYNGEE. The CDR3 coding sequence is TGTGCCAGCAGCGCATGGACAGGGCCTAATTCACCCCTCCACTTT. Amino acid sequence: CASSAWTGPNSPLHF.

The chain has TRBV11-1 and TRBJ2-1; 7 bases map to TRBD2. V was pared by 5 bases and J by 1 base, with 5 bases of the junction left unmatched. Germline assignment: CDR1 SGHAT and CDR2 FQDESV (reference sequence). The CDR3 has 15 residues. CDR3 in amino acids: CASSRGGGSYNEQFF. The CDR3 bases are TGTGCCAGCAGCCGTGGGGGGGGTTCCTACAATGAGCAGTTCTTC.

The chain uses TRBV20-1 and TRBJ1-1; the D is unclear. Germline assignment: CDR1 DFQATT and CDR2 SNEGSKA (reference sequence). V was pared by 3 bases and J by 8 bases, with 13 bases between. This CDR3 spans 12 amino acids. CDR3 residues: CSASPNGREAFF. The CDR3 nucleotides are TGCAGTGCTAGCCCAAATGGGAGGGAAGCTTTCTTT.

This clonotype has more than one count but fewer than ten. This CDR3 is CASSIAGTGSLHNYGYTF. CDR3 nucleotide sequence: TGTGCCAGTAGTATTGCCGGGACAGGGTCCCTACATAACTATGGCTACACCTTC. The chain is built from TRBV19 and TRBJ1-2; 9 positions match TRBD1. CDR3 length: 18 amino acids. Germline lookup yields CDR1 LNHDA and CDR2 SQIVND (reference sequence). The ends lost 3 bases at V and 1 base at J; junction bases unmatched: 12.

The chain is built from TRBV4-1 and TRBJ2-7; TRBD2 might be the D (6 bases). Germline lookup yields CDR1 MGHRA and CDR2 YSYEKL. Between the trimmed V and J ends, which lost 4 bases and 3 bases, there was a span of 16 bases. This CDR3 spans 15 amino acids. The DNA of the CDR3 is TGCGCCAGCAGCCGTCTTGCTAGGCGGGACTACGAGCAGTACTTC. It translates to CASSRLARRDYEQYF.

The rearrangement links TRBV28 to TRBJ1-5; D unresolved. V was cut by 3 bases and J by 0 bases, with 3 bases left in between. This CDR3 spans 13 amino acids. Germline V gene sequence: CDR1 MDHEN, CDR2 SYDVKM. CDR3 DNA sequence: TGTGCCAGCAGTTTGTATAGCAATCAGCCCCAGCATTTT. This gives the protein CASSLYSNQPQHF.

The gene calls are TRBV30 and TRBJ1-2; 9 nucleotides match TRBD1. The J segment lost 4 bases and the V segment lost 3 bases, leaving 6 bases of the junction unmatched. Per germline, CDR1 GTSNPN and CDR2 SVGIG (reference sequence). The CDR3 has 14 amino acids. The CDR3 reads CAWSMGQGVYGYTF. The CDR3 DNA follows: TGTGCCTGGAGCATGGGACAGGGCGTCTATGGCTACACCTTC.